This TCR beta chain was profiled in a study of T-cell memory formation after mild COVID-19. Study-wide context: For the most part, TCR clusters were specific to one donor.

This clonotype was detected only once. Its antigen is undetermined. The germline V gene encodes CDR1 SGHTA and CDR2 FQGNSA. Trimming pared 1 base from V and 6 bases from J, leaving 7 bases between. The CDR3 has 13 residues. Broader study findings: The finding that pre-infection memory included some responding clones suggested that cross-reactive memory joined. The authors did not confirm SARS-CoV-2 specificity of second-wave clones peaking day 37.

TCRdb independently ran MiXCR on the 5' RACE reads; one entry per CDR3 protein. The table has around 300,000 distinct CDR3 sequences, 13% seen once. The chain carries TRBV7-2 and TRBJ1-5, with TRBD1 as a possible D gene (5 bases). Sequenced material: PBMCs or a T cell subset sorted from them (not recorded which). This TCR was recovered from a young man who had mild COVID-19 (a few samples of this study predate the infection). Cell type and time point are not known. The CDR3 DNA follows: TGTGCCAGCAGCTTAGATCAGGGTCAGCCCCAGCATTTT. Translation gives CASSLDQGQPQHF.